This TCR beta chain was recorded in a study of blood T cell repertoires in COVID-19. On the study more broadly: PBMCs, B-cell-depleted T cells, or T cells were the source of the cDNA or gDNA that made up the material.

Data came from immunoSEQ multiplex PCR; TCRdb stores just in-frame clones and leaves some out. The repertoire has 210,000 or so clones, around 80% of them found once; the top ten carry approximately 4.3%. V lost 5 bases to trimming and J lost 4 bases, with 6 bases between them. The CDR3 is 12 residues long. This clone is a singleton in its sample. In the same sample, other DNA sequences code for this CDR3. This receptor was taken from a young man with acute COVID-19. The genes are TRBV12-3 or TRBV12-4 and TRBJ1-5; D unresolved. The sequenced material came from PBMCs or T cells enriched from blood (not recorded which). The CDR3 sequence is CASSRGNQPQHF. In DNA form, the CDR3 reads TGTGCCAGCAGTCGAGGGAATCAGCCCCAGCATTTT.